The rows below give T cell receptor beta chains drawn from one sample of a study of technical replicates of blood from several donors. TCRdb keeps only in-frame clones here, not all; method: immunoSEQ multiplex PCR. The sample shows about 81,000 clones, about nine tenths of them seen only once. Sequenced input: T cells isolated from PBMCs. These receptor sequences come from a human donor in good health. CDR3s include the opening cysteine and the closing phenylalanine or tryptophan. D genes are given only for firm matches. Rows give clone size only sometimes, using once, few, many, or a class for an expanded clone.

size,D,J,V,DNA,CDR3
-,-,TRBJ1-4,TRBV28,TGTGCCAGCAGTTTCCAAACTAATGAAAAACTGTTTTTT,CASSFQTNEKLFF
-,TRBD2,TRBJ2-7,TRBV6-1,TGTGCCAGCTGGTCGGGAGGGGGCTACGAGCAGTACTTC,CASWSGGGYEQYF
-,TRBD1,TRBJ2-1,TRBV2,TGTGCCAGCAGTTCGAGGGGGCTTCTCCAACCGGACAATGAGCAGTTCTTC,CASSSRGLLQPDNEQFF
once,-,TRBJ1-1,TRBV11-1,TGTGCCAGCAGCCAAGCTGCCCCACACACAGGGATTGACACTGAAGCTTTCTTT,CASSQAAPHTGIDTEAFF
-,-,TRBJ2-2,TRBV29-1,TGCAGCGTTTATGCGCGGTGGCAGGGGAGCACCGGGGAGCTGTTTTTT,CSVYARWQGSTGELFF
-,-,TRBJ2-7,TRBV27,TGTGCCAGCAGTTTTGGCAGGGGTACCTACGAGCAGTACTTC,CASSFGRGTYEQYF
once,TRBD2,TRBJ2-1,TRBV9,TGTGCCAGCAGCACACGACTAGCGGGGATATACAATGAGCAGTTCTTC,CASSTRLAGIYNEQFF
once,-,TRBJ2-1,TRBV6-5,TGTGCCAGCAGTTACTCGAAAGGGGAAGAGCAGTTCTTC,CASSYSKGEEQFF
-,-,TRBJ2-1,TRBV6-6,TGTGCCAGCAGTTACTCCTACAGGAGGGGCAATGAGCAGTTCTTC,CASSYSYRRGNEQFF
once,-,TRBJ1-1,TRBV6-1,TGTGCCAGCAGTGGCGGTATCGTCCGTGGCACTGAAGCTTTCTTT,CASSGGIVRGTEAFF
-,-,TRBJ1-1,TRBV4-1,TGCGCCAGCAGGTTTGTCGGGAAGAACACTGAAGCTTTCTTT,CASRFVGKNTEAFF
-,-,TRBJ2-3,TRBV14,TGTGCCAGCAGCCAAGTTATCACAGGCCGGCAGTATTTT,CASSQVITGRQYF
-,-,TRBJ1-2,TRBV14,TGTGCCAGCAGCCAGCAACTGGGGGTCAGGGAGGATGGCTACACCTTC,CASSQQLGVREDGYTF
-,TRBD2,TRBJ2-3,TRBV15,TGTGCCACCAGCCCGGCGAGGACTAGCGATTCAGATACGCAGTATTTT,CATSPARTSDSDTQYF
-,-,TRBJ1-6,TRBV30,TGTGCCTGGCTACAAGGGAGCTCCTATAATTCACCCCTCCACTTT,CAWLQGSSYNSPLHF
-,TRBD1,TRBJ1-6,TRBV5-1,TGCGCCAGCAGTTTTTCTTTACAGGGGGCTTCCTATAATTCACCCCTCCACTTT,CASSFSLQGASYNSPLHF
-,TRBD1,TRBJ2-5,TRBV15,TGTGCCACCAGCAACCGGGACAGCACAGAGACCCAGTACTTC,CATSNRDSTETQYF
-,TRBD1,TRBJ2-1,TRBV11-2,TGTGCCAGCAGCTTAGGGGACAGGTACTCCTACAATGAGCAGTTCTTC,CASSLGDRYSYNEQFF
-,-,TRBJ2-2,TRBV19,TGTGCCAGTAGTATTGGGCAGAACACCGGGGAGCTGTTTTTT,CASSIGQNTGELFF
-,-,TRBJ1-2,TRBV9,TGTGCCAGCAGCTGGGAGGAGTGGACGGTCTATGGCTACACCTTC,CASSWEEWTVYGYTF
once,TRBD1,TRBJ2-7,TRBV9,TGTGCCAGCTCCGGGACAGGGGTTCGTGCCTACGAGCAGTACTTC,CASSGTGVRAYEQYF
-,TRBD1,TRBJ1-1,TRBV2,TGTGCCAGCAGGGTGGACAGGGCCGGCACTGAAGCTTTCTTT,CASRVDRAGTEAFF
-,-,TRBJ1-1,TRBV6-1,TGTGCCAGCACGACGAAGGGGGGGGGTATCGCTGAAGCTTTCTTT,CASTTKGGGIAEAFF
-,TRBD2,TRBJ2-7,TRBV4-1,TGCGCCAGCAGCCCTAGCGGGGAGAACGAGCGGCAGTACTTC,CASSPSGENERQYF
-,-,TRBJ2-7,TRBV28,TGTGCCAGCAACTCAAGGGGGAGGGTCCAGTACTTC,CASNSRGRVQYF
-,TRBD2,TRBJ2-3,TRBV11-2,TGTGCCAGCAGCTTAGTTTCTAGCGGGAAGCCCCTTAGCACAGATACGCAGTATTTT,CASSLVSSGKPLSTDTQYF
-,TRBD2,TRBJ2-1,TRBV5-1,TGCGCCAGCAGCTTGGCGGGGGGTTATGAGCAGTTCTTC,CASSLAGGYEQFF
-,TRBD1,TRBJ1-6,TRBV27,TGTGCCAGCAGTTTATTTTCCCCGTCCCGGGACAGTGCCCTCCACTTT,CASSLFSPSRDSALHF
-,TRBD2,TRBJ2-1,TRBV6-1,TGTGCCAGCAGTGAATGGGGGACTAGCTCCTACAATGAGCAGTTCTTC,CASSEWGTSSYNEQFF
-,TRBD2,TRBJ2-3,TRBV10-3,TGTGCCATCAGTGATCGGGAGGGAGGGAATACGCAGTATTTT,CAISDREGGNTQYF
-,-,TRBJ2-6,TRBV27,TGTGCCACCACCGACAGCTCTGGGGCCAACGTCCTGACTTTC,CATTDSSGANVLTF
-,TRBD1,TRBJ1-2,TRBV5-1,TGCGCCAGCAGCTTACAGGGGGCGGGTGGCTACACCTTC,CASSLQGAGGYTF
-,TRBD2,TRBJ2-7,TRBV14,TGTGCCAGCAGCCCAATAGCGGGTTTGTACGAGCAGTACTTC,CASSPIAGLYEQYF
-,TRBD1,TRBJ1-1,TRBV18,TGTGCCAGCTCACCCGAGACAGGGGGAGGCACTGAAGCTTTCTTT,CASSPETGGGTEAFF
-,-,TRBJ1-6,TRBV6-6,TGTGCCAGCAGCCTAAGAGCGGGTATTTCGGCCCTCCACTTT,CASSLRAGISALHF
-,TRBD2,TRBJ2-7,TRBV6-5,TGTGCCAGCAGTTACTCGGCTAGCGGGGGCCCCTACGAGCAGTACTTC,CASSYSASGGPYEQYF
-,TRBD1,TRBJ2-7,TRBV19,TGTGCCAGTAGGGGAAGACCGGGACAGGGGCGGAACGAGCAGTACTTC,CASRGRPGQGRNEQYF
-,TRBD1,TRBJ2-2,TRBV19,TGTGCCAGTAGTACAGGGGGTCCCGGGGAGCTGTTTTTT,CASSTGGPGELFF
once,-,TRBJ2-3,TRBV6-1,TGTGCCAGCAGTGACGTCAGGACAGATACGCAGTATTTT,CASSDVRTDTQYF
-,TRBD1,TRBJ2-4,TRBV7-6,TGTGCCAGCAGCTTAGGGACAGGGGGCTTCAAAAACATTCAGTACTTC,CASSLGTGGFKNIQYF
-,TRBD1,TRBJ1-5,TRBV29-1,TGCAGCGTAGCCACAGGGGGGATAGGCAATCAGCCCCAGCATTTT,CSVATGGIGNQPQHF
once,-,TRBJ2-1,TRBV5-1,TGCGCCAGCAGCCCGAACGGGAGTCCCTACAATGAGCAGTTCTTC,CASSPNGSPYNEQFF
-,-,TRBJ1-1,TRBV5-1,TGCGCCAGCAGCACACAGGGGAACACTGAAGCTTTCTTT,CASSTQGNTEAFF
once,TRBD1,TRBJ1-1,TRBV9,TGTGCCAGCAGCCCCGGGACAGCCGCGAACACTGAAGCTTTCTTT,CASSPGTAANTEAFF
-,TRBD2,TRBJ2-1,TRBV5-1,TGCGCCAGCAGCTTGACGGGGGGATTGAACAATGAGCAGTTCTTC,CASSLTGGLNNEQFF
-,-,TRBJ2-7,TRBV5-4,TGTGCCAGCAGCTTGTCAGTTAACTCCTACGAGCAGTACTTC,CASSLSVNSYEQYF
-,-,TRBJ2-7,TRBV10-1,TGCGCCAGCAGCCCCGAACTAATTTCCTACGAGCAGTACTTC,CASSPELISYEQYF
-,-,TRBJ1-4,TRBV15,TGTGCCACCAGCAGGGATGTTGGAGGGATCGGAAAACTGTTTTTT,CATSRDVGGIGKLFF
-,-,TRBJ1-1,TRBV10-2,TGCGCCAGCAGCGCACGACAGCCGAACACTGAAGCTTTCTTT,CASSARQPNTEAFF
once,-,TRBJ2-1,TRBV14,TGTGCCAGCAGCCAAATAGGTGGGGGCGGTGAGCAGTTCTTC,CASSQIGGGGEQFF
-,-,TRBJ1-5,TRBV28,TGTGCCAGCAGGGAGGGGACCTGGTTGAGCAATCAGCCCCAGCATTTT,CASREGTWLSNQPQHF
-,-,TRBJ1-1,TRBV5-8,TGTGCCAGCAGGATAGGGGCCATGAACACTGAAGCTTTCTTT,CASRIGAMNTEAFF
few,-,TRBJ2-3,TRBV7-9,TGTGCCAGCAGCCCGAGAGTCGGGTTAGATACGCAGTATTTT,CASSPRVGLDTQYF